A selection of T cell receptor beta chains follows, all from one sample in a study of OX40 agonist ivuxolimab in advanced cancers. The method was immunoSEQ multiplex PCR; TCRdb's version includes in-frame clones alone and lacks a portion of them. The sample comprises fewer than 90,000 clones, roughly 87% of which are singletons, and about 3% rests with the top ten. This specimen was CD4+ or CD8+ T cells sorted from blood, taken in a trial of the OX40 agonist ivuxolimab. The receptors originated from an adult with an advanced solid tumor such as melanoma, head and neck, liver or kidney cancer. Both conserved end residues are part of each CDR3. A D gene is named only where the DNA matches it firmly. The size of a clone is reported for some rows only, either as once, few or many, or as a class for expanded clones.

abundance: .; d_gene: TRBD2; j_gene: TRBJ2-3; v_gene: TRBV6-1; CDR3nt: TGTGCCAGCAGTGAATCCCGAGCGACTAGCGGGTACACAGATACGCAGTATTTT; CDR3aa: CASSESRATSGYTDTQYF
abundance: few; d_gene: TRBD1; j_gene: TRBJ1-1; v_gene: TRBV16; CDR3nt: TGTGCCAGCACCTCAGGAGGGGGCCCGAACACTGAAGCTTTCTTT; CDR3aa: CASTSGGGPNTEAFF
abundance: .; d_gene: .; j_gene: TRBJ1-5; v_gene: TRBV11-2; CDR3nt: TGTGCCAGCAGCTTTGAGCGTAGCAATCAGCCCCAGCATTTT; CDR3aa: CASSFERSNQPQHF
abundance: .; d_gene: .; j_gene: TRBJ1-1; v_gene: TRBV5-1; CDR3nt: TGCGCCAGCAGCTCGAACCTTTATGAGGGTACTGAAGCTTTCTTT; CDR3aa: CASSSNLYEGTEAFF
abundance: .; d_gene: .; j_gene: TRBJ1-2; v_gene: TRBV11-2; CDR3nt: TGTGCCAGCAACAGATACACAGTCCCCTATGGCTACACCTTC; CDR3aa: CASNRYTVPYGYTF
abundance: once; d_gene: TRBD2; j_gene: TRBJ2-3; v_gene: TRBV7-2; CDR3nt: TGTGCCAGCCGCTTCGTGGCGCCGGGAGGGACAGATACGCAGTATTTT; CDR3aa: CASRFVAPGGTDTQYF
abundance: once; d_gene: .; j_gene: TRBJ1-2; v_gene: TRBV6-5; CDR3nt: TGTGCCAGCAGCCTCCGGGGGGGAGACTATGGCTACACCTTC; CDR3aa: CASSLRGGDYGYTF
abundance: .; d_gene: TRBD1; j_gene: TRBJ1-4; v_gene: TRBV15; CDR3nt: TGTGCCACCAGCAGAGTGAGGAGGACAGGGGACGAAAAACTGTTTTTT; CDR3aa: CATSRVRRTGDEKLFF
abundance: .; d_gene: TRBD1; j_gene: TRBJ1-1; v_gene: TRBV19; CDR3nt: TGTGCCAGTAGCCAACCTAGGGGACAGGGGAACACTGAAGCTTTCTTT; CDR3aa: CASSQPRGQGNTEAFF
abundance: once; d_gene: TRBD1; j_gene: TRBJ1-1; v_gene: TRBV29-1; CDR3nt: TGCAGCGTTGGGGAGAGACAGGGGGCGGATGACACTGAAGCTTTCTTT; CDR3aa: CSVGERQGADDTEAFF
abundance: .; d_gene: TRBD1; j_gene: TRBJ2-7; v_gene: TRBV6-5; CDR3nt: TGTGCCAGCAGTTATAAGGCAGGGGGCTACTACGAGCAGTACTTC; CDR3aa: CASSYKAGGYYEQYF
abundance: .; d_gene: .; j_gene: TRBJ1-3; v_gene: TRBV6-1; CDR3nt: TGTGCCAGCGTAGTAGGTGGTGGTGGAAACACCATATATTTT; CDR3aa: CASVVGGGGNTIYF
abundance: .; d_gene: .; j_gene: TRBJ2-1; v_gene: TRBV18; CDR3nt: TGTGCCAGCTCACCACTCAGGGGCTATGAGCAGTTCTTC; CDR3aa: CASSPLRGYEQFF
abundance: .; d_gene: .; j_gene: TRBJ1-1; v_gene: TRBV11-3; CDR3nt: TGTGCCAGCAGCTTAGCTGGGGGGCCGGATGAAGCTTTCTTT; CDR3aa: CASSLAGGPDEAFF
abundance: .; d_gene: .; j_gene: TRBJ1-1; v_gene: TRBV30; CDR3nt: TGTGCCTGGAGTGTATTGGGCAGGGCGAACACTGAAGCTTTCTTT; CDR3aa: CAWSVLGRANTEAFF
abundance: .; d_gene: .; j_gene: TRBJ2-5; v_gene: TRBV5-4; CDR3nt: TGTGCCAGCAGCGGAAGGGCAGGAGAGACCCAGTACTTC; CDR3aa: CASSGRAGETQYF
abundance: .; d_gene: .; j_gene: TRBJ2-5; v_gene: TRBV4-1; CDR3nt: TGCGCCAGCAGCTCCTCCCCCCACCCGGACACTACAAACCAAGAGACCCAGTACTTC; CDR3aa: CASSSSPHPDTTNQETQYF
abundance: .; d_gene: .; j_gene: TRBJ1-3; v_gene: TRBV25-1; CDR3nt: TGTGCCAGCAGTGACTACGGAAACACCATATATTTT; CDR3aa: CASSDYGNTIYF
abundance: .; d_gene: .; j_gene: TRBJ1-4; v_gene: TRBV12-5; CDR3nt: TGTGCTAGTGGTTTGGTACCCAGGCTGAATGAAAAACTGTTTTTT; CDR3aa: CASGLVPRLNEKLFF
abundance: .; d_gene: .; j_gene: TRBJ1-3; v_gene: TRBV19; CDR3nt: TGTGCCAGTAGTATCCAAGGACCGGCTAGCTCTGGAAACACCATATATTTT; CDR3aa: CASSIQGPASSGNTIYF
abundance: .; d_gene: TRBD2; j_gene: TRBJ2-2; v_gene: TRBV7-3; CDR3nt: TGTGCCAGCAGGAAAGCGGGAAGAGCGAACACCGGGGAGCTGTTTTTT; CDR3aa: CASRKAGRANTGELFF
abundance: .; d_gene: .; j_gene: TRBJ1-1; v_gene: TRBV7-2; CDR3nt: TGTGCCAGCAGCTTCCGAACCGGGAGCGAAGCTTTCTTT; CDR3aa: CASSFRTGSEAFF
abundance: few; d_gene: .; j_gene: TRBJ1-1; v_gene: TRBV10-3; CDR3nt: TGTGCCATCACCCAGACACCGAACACTGAAGCTTTCTTT; CDR3aa: CAITQTPNTEAFF